This T cell receptor beta chain stems from a study of control samples from healthy donors and cancer patients. The length of the CDR3 is 14 residues. The germline CDR1 and CDR2 sequences are LGHDT and YNNKEL (reference sequence). V was trimmed by 0 bases and J by 9 bases, leaving 14 bases between them. Sequenced by immunoSEQ multiplex PCR; TCRdb stores in-frame clones only, minus some. The sample comprises about 71,000 clones, roughly 91% of which are singletons, and around 20% rests with the top ten. Sequencing was carried out using PBMCs. This TCR was sampled from a man aged 60 to 75 with lung cancer. V gene TRBV3-1 (or the pseudogene TRBV3-2) combines with J gene TRBJ1-2; D unclear. The CDR3 loop reads CASSQDVGLTRYTF. The CDR3 nucleotides read TGTGCCAGCAGCCAAGATGTGGGTCTTACTCGCTACACCTTC.